This TCR beta chain was observed in a study of T cells in Graves' hyperthyroidism and ophthalmopathy. This clonotype was counted only a few times. The investigators amplified TCR beta CDR3 regions from RNA transcripts. Initially, a first-round RT-PCR of the TCR CDR3 employed the HTBI primer set. Using its own MiXCR run on the multiplex PCR reads, TCRdb lists one record per CDR3 protein. The table includes hundreds of thousands of distinct CDR3 sequences, around 14% detected once. This sequence was found in a woman between 18 and 29 years old with Graves' hyperthyroidism. Sequenced sample: blood.

Here the CDR3 DNA reads TGTGCCAGCAGCAAGAGCAGGGAGCCGGGCGGCTACACCTTC. Translation: CASSKSREPGGYTF. The chain combines TRBV6-1 with TRBJ1-2; D possibly corresponds to TRBD1 (5 bases). CDR3 size: 14 residues. Germline V lookup: CDR1 MNHNS, CDR2 SASEGT. With 6 bases removed from V and 8 bases from J, the gap between germline ends came to 19 bases.